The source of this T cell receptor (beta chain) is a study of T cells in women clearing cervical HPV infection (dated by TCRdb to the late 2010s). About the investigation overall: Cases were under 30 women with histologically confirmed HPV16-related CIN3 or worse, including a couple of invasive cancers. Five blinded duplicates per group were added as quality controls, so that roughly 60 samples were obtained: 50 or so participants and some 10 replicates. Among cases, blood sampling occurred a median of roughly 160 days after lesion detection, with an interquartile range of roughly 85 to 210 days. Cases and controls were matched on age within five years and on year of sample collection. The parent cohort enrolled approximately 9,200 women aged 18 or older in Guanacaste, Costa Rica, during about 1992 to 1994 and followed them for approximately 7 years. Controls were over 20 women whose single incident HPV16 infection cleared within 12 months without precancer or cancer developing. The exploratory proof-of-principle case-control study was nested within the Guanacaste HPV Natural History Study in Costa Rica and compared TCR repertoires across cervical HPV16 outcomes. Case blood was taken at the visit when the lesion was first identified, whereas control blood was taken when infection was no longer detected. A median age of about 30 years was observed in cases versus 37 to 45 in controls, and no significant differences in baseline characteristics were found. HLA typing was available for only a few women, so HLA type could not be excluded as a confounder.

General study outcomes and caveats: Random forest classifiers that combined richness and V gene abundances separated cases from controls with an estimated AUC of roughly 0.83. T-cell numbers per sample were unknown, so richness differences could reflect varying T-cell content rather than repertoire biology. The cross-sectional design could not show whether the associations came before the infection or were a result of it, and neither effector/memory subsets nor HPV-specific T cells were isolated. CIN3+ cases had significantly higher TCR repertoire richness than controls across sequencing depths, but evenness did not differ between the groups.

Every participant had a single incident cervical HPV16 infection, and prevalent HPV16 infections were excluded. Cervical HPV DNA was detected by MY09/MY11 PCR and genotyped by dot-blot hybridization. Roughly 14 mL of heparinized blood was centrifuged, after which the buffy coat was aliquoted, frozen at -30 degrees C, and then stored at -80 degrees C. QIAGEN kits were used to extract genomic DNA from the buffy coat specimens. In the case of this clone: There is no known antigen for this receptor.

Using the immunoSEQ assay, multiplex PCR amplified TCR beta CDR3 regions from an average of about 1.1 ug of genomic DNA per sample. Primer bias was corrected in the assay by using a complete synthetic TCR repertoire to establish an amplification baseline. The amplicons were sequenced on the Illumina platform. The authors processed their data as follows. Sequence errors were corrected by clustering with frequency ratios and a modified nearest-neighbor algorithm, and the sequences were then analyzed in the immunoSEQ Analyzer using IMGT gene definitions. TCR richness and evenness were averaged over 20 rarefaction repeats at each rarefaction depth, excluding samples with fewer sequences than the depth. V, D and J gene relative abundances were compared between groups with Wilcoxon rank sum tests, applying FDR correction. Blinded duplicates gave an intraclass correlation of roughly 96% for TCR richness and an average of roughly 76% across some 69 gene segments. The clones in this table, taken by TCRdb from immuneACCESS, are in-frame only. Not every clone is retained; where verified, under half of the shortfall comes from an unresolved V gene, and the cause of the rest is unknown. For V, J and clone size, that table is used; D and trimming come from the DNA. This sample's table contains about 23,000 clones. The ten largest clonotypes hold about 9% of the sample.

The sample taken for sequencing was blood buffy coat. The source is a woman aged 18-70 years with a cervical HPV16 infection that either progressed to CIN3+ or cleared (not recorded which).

The CDR3 protein sequence reads: CASSLATGGGYYGYTF. The CDR3 DNA, read in part, is TGTGCCAGCAGTTTAGCGACAGGGGGAGGTTACTATGGC. Recombination connected TRBV12-3 or TRBV12-4 to TRBJ1-2, with TRBD1 matching 9 junction bases. From the germline J gene comes the end of the CDR3, since the read stops 3 residues before it. V is pruned by 0 bases and J by 3 bases, leaving 5 bases of the junction without a gene match. Including the terminal cysteine and phenylalanine, the CDR3 comprises 16 residues. Sequencing covers 39 bases of the CDR3, shown here with the frame starting at base 1.